The next 10 T cell receptor beta chains were all read from a single sample in a study of T cell responses to AZD1222 COVID-19 vaccine. Only in-frame clones appear in the TCRdb table, and some are missing; sequencing was by immunoSEQ multiplex PCR. The table includes more than 150,000 clones, about 93% detected once. This material consisted of peripheral blood, taken 28 days after the second AZD1222 dose. Receptors were obtained from an adult who received the AZD1222 COVID-19 vaccine.

The chain recombines TRBV2 with TRBJ1-6; 7 nucleotides agree with TRBD1. The CDR3 runs 12 residues. CDR1 and CDR2 (germline): SNHLY, FYNNEI. With 9 bases clipped from V and 5 bases from J, the junction kept 1 base outside the gene matches. The DNA for the CDR3 is TGTGCCAGGGGACAGAATAATTCACCCCTCCACTTT. This codes for CARGQNNSPLHF.

This chain uses TRBV6-2 or TRBV6-3 with TRBJ1-2; maybe TRBD1 (6 bases). Germline V gene data show CDR1 as MNHEY and CDR2 as SVGEGT. CDR3 length: 11 amino acids. Trimming stripped 5 bases from V and 14 bases from J, with 15 bases between. The CDR3 nucleotides read TGTGCCAGCAGTCTGGGGGGCGCGCGTACCTTC. This codes for CASSLGGARTF.

The chain joins TRBV7-8 to TRBJ1-1; 7 bases line up with TRBD1. Unmatched junction bases numbered 4, after V lost 5 bases and J lost 4 bases. Germline-derived CDR1 and CDR2 are SGHVS and FQNEAQ. This CDR3 is 13 amino acids long. CDR3 in DNA: TGTGCCAGCAGCAACAGGGGATTCACTGAAGCTTTCTTT. This gives the protein CASSNRGFTEAFF.

J is TRBJ1-4 and V is TRBV4-1; TRBD1 matches at 10 bases. V lost 1 base and J lost 6; bases outside the gene matches: 2. CDR1 is MGHRA and CDR2 is YSYEKL in the germline V gene. This CDR3 contains 15 residues. Written as DNA, the CDR3 is TGCGCCAGCAGCCAAGCCGGGACAGGGGATGAAAAACTGTTTTTT. Translated, it gives CASSQAGTGDEKLFF.

This chain links TRBV10-3 with TRBJ1-1; possibly TRBD1 for D (6 bases). The CDR3 has 15 residues. The germline gives CDR1 ENHRY, CDR2 SYGVKD. Trimming pared 7 bases from V and 0 bases from J, leaving 15 bases between. The CDR3 sequence: CAITKEGGLNTEAFF. The CDR3 DNA reads as TGTGCCATCACTAAAGAGGGGGGATTGAACACTGAAGCTTTCTTT.

This rearrangement joins TRBV23-1 to TRBJ2-6; D ambiguous. TRBV23-1 falls under the ORF class, with uncertain function. The CDR3 loop spans 19 amino acids. V lost 7 bases to trimming and J lost 0 bases, with 22 bases between them. The CDR3 protein is CASTFTIRAGYSGANVLTF. CDR3 DNA sequence: TGCGCCAGCACCTTCACGATTAGAGCAGGATACTCTGGGGCCAACGTCCTGACTTTC.

V and J are TRBV4-1 and TRBJ2-7; perhaps TRBD2 as D (6 bases). This CDR3 region has 16 residues. Germline assignment: CDR1 MGHRA and CDR2 YSYEKL. The ends were cut back, 0 bases at V and 4 bases at J, with 16 bases in the middle. In DNA form, the CDR3 reads TGCGCCAGCAGCCAAGAAGCGGGCAGGATTTATTACGAGCAGTACTTC. Translated, it gives CASSQEAGRIYYEQYF.

CDR3 residues: CASSPYTGNTIYF. The DNA of the CDR3 is TGTGCCAGCAGCCCTTATACTGGAAACACCATATATTTT. V and J are TRBV9 and TRBJ1-3; D call uncertain. Germline V lookup: CDR1 SGDLS, CDR2 YYNGEE. Trimming took off 4 bases at V and 2 bases at J, with 7 bases between the two ends. This CDR3 has 13 residues.

This sequence joins TRBV4-1 and TRBJ1-4; D gene uncertain. Germline CDR1 and CDR2: MGHRA and YSYEKL. Trimming took off 0 bases at V and 4 bases at J, with 15 bases between the two ends. The CDR3 covers 17 residues. The CDR3 nucleotides read TGCGCCAGCAGCCAAGATGACCGCAACTTCGATAATGAAAAACTGTTTTTT. Residues: CASSQDDRNFDNEKLFF.

The chain carries TRBV5-4 and TRBJ2-5; the match to TRBD1 covers 8 bases. The CDR3 sequence is 13 residues long. The germline V gene encodes CDR1 SGHNT and CDR2 YYREEE (reference sequence). The J segment lost 4 bases and the V segment lost 4 bases, leaving 3 bases of the junction unmatched. CDR3 coding DNA: TGTGCCAGCAGCACCGGACAGGGAGAGACCCAGTACTTC. This translates into CASSTGQGETQYF. The entire variable domain, with the rest obtained from reference TRBV5-4 and TRBJ2-5, is as follows: ETGVTQSPTHLIKTRGQQVTLRCSSQSGHNTVSWYQQALGQGPQFIFQYYREEENGRGNFPPRFSGLQFPNYSSELNVNALELDDSALYLCASSTGQGETQYFGPGTRLLVL.